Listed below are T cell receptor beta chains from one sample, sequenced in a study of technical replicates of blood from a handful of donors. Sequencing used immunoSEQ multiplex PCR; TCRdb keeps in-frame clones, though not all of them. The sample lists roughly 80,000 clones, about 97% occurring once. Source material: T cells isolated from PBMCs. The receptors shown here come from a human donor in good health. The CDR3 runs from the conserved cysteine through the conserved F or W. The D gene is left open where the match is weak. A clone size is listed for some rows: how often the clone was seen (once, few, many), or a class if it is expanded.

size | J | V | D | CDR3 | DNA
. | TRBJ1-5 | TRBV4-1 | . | CASKEEENSNQPQHF | TGCGCCAGCAAGGAGGAGGAAAATAGCAATCAGCCCCAGCATTTT
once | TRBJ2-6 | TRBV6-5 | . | CASSRSGANVLTF | TGTGCCAGCTCCCGCTCTGGGGCCAACGTCCTGACTTTC
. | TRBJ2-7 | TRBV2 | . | CASSVTPLDSYEQYF | TGTGCCAGCAGTGTAACCCCGTTGGACAGCTACGAGCAGTACTTC
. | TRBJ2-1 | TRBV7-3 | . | CASSLSVGGDEQFF | TGTGCCAGCAGCTTAAGCGTTGGCGGGGATGAGCAGTTCTTC
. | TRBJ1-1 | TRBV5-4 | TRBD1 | CASVGTGETEAFF | TGTGCCAGTGTGGGAACAGGGGAGACTGAAGCTTTCTTT
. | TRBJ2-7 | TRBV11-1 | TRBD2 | CASSLPSGRTLSEQYF | TGTGCCAGCAGCTTACCTAGCGGGAGAACCCTGAGCGAGCAGTACTTC
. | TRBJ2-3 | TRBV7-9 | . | CASSLGVSFADTQYF | TGTGCCAGCAGCTTAGGTGTTAGCTTTGCAGATACGCAGTATTTT
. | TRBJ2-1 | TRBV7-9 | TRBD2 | CASSLGLAGSYNEQFF | TGTGCCAGCAGCTTAGGCCTAGCGGGCTCCTACAATGAGCAGTTCTTC
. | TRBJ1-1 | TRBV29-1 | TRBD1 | CSVGDLGQGDTEAFF | TGCAGCGTGGGCGATCTCGGACAGGGGGACACTGAAGCTTTCTTT
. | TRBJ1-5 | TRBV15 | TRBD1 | CATSRGQQNQPQHF | TGTGCCACCAGCAGGGGACAGCAAAATCAGCCCCAGCATTTT
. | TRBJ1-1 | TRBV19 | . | CASSALPWAENTEAFF | TGTGCCAGTAGTGCTCTCCCATGGGCCGAGAACACTGAAGCTTTCTTT